Listed here is a single T cell receptor (beta chain). The sample belongs to a study of control samples from healthy donors and cancer patients. The CDR3 consists of 11 residues. V was pared by 5 bases and J by 7 bases, with 9 bases between. Germline V gives CDR1 SGHRS, CDR2 YFSETQ. TCRdb keeps only in-frame clones here, not all; method: immunoSEQ multiplex PCR. The sample consists of more than 100,000 clones, 88% of them appearing once. Sequenced sample: blood. The chain recombines TRBV5-1 with TRBJ1-1, with a weak D call TRBD1 (6 bases). The receptor comes from a man between 40 and 49 years old in good health. The DNA for the CDR3 is TGCGCCAGCAGGGACAGACGTGAAGCTTTCTTT. Translating it yields CASRDRREAFF. Based on the CDR3 plus reference TRBV5-1 and TRBJ1-1, the full variable domain is KAGVTQTPRYLIKTRGQQVTLSCSPISGHRSVSWYQQTPGQGLQFLFEYFSETQRNKGNFPGRFSGRQFSNSRSEMNVSTLELGDSALYLCASRDRREAFFGQGTRLTVV.